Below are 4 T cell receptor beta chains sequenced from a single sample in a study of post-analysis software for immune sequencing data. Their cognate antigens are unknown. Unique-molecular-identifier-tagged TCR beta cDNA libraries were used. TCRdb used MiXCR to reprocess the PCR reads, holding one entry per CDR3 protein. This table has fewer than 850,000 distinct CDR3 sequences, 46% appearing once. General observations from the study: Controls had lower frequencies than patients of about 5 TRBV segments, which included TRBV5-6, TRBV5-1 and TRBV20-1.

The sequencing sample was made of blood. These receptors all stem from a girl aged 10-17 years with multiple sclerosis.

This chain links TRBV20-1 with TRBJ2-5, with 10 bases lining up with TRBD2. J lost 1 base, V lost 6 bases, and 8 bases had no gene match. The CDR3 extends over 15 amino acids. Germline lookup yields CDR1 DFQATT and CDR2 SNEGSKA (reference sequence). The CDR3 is CSAYSSGRRQETQYF. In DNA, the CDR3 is TGCAGTGCATACTCTAGCGGGAGACGCCAAGAGACCCAGTACTTC.

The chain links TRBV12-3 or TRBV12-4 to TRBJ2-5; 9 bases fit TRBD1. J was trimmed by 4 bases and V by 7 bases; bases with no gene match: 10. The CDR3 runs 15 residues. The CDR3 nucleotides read TGTGCCAGCACAATCACAGGGGGCACAGGAGAGACCCAGTACTTC. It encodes CASTITGGTGETQYF.

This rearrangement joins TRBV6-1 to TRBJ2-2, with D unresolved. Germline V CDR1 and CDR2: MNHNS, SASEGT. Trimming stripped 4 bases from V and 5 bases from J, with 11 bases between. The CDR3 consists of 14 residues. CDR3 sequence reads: CASSAGTRTGELFF. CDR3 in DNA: TGTGCCAGCAGTGCCGGAACCAGGACCGGGGAGCTGTTTTTT.

The CDR3 coding sequence is TGTGCCAGCAGCAAGAAAGGCACTAGCGGGGGCTACGAGCAGTACTTC. Encoded protein: CASSKKGTSGGYEQYF. The chain uses TRBV11-2 and TRBJ2-7; 11 nucleotides align to TRBD2. Trimming took 5 bases from V and 3 from J; bases not matched to a gene: 9. Germline CDR1 reads SGHAT; CDR2 reads FQNNGV. CDR3 length equals 16 residues.